Shown below are 27 T cell receptor beta chains from a single sample sequenced in a study of shared clonotypes between healthy human individuals. Naivety among CD8 cells was defined by CD45RO negativity and positive CCR7 selection, thereby excluding terminally differentiated effector memory CD45RA+ cells. Profiling relied on immunoSEQ multiplex PCR, and the TCRdb table lists in-frame clones only, not all of them. In the table there are hundreds of thousands of clones, around 95% of which are singletons. Sequenced: naive CD8+ T cells sorted from blood. These receptors were obtained from a woman in her 30s in good health.

The chain joins TRBV7-9 to TRBJ2-1, with TRBD2 matching over 9 bases. Per germline, CDR1 SEHNR and CDR2 FQNEAQ (reference sequence). The V segment lost 3 bases and the J segment 5 bases; nucleotides outside the gene matches: 5. The CDR3 spans 15 residues. The CDR3 reads CASSLMSGRHNEQFF. Here the CDR3 DNA reads TGTGCCAGCAGCTTGATGAGCGGGAGGCACAATGAGCAGTTCTTC.

The chain recombines TRBV2 with TRBJ2-5, with D perhaps TRBD1 (6 bases). The end of the DNA aligns better with TRBJ2-7, so the J call may be wrong. The CDR3 extends over 13 amino acids. Per the germline V gene, CDR1 is SNHLY and CDR2 is FYNNEI. The DNA for the CDR3 is TGTGCCAGTAGTAACAGGGCCGCATACGAGCAGTACTTC. Translated, it gives CASSNRAAYEQYF.

This CDR3 is CASSPLSRVGPYEQYF. The CDR3 DNA is TGTGCCAGCAGTCCCTTAAGTAGGGTCGGTCCCTACGAGCAGTACTTC. V and J are TRBV27 and TRBJ2-7; D unresolved. V was clipped by 5 bases and J by 2 bases, with 19 bases between them. The CDR3 runs to 16 residues. Germline V gene lookup returns CDR1 MNHEY and CDR2 SMNVEV (reference sequence).

The chain carries TRBV28 and TRBJ2-7, with 9 bases that match TRBD2. This CDR3 has 17 amino acids. V dropped 2 bases and J dropped 3; count of bases not matched to a gene: 11. The germline V gene has CDR1 MDHEN and CDR2 SYDVKM. The CDR3 DNA is TGTGCCAGCAGTTTACCCCCTCTAGCGGGGACACACTACGAGCAGTACTTC. Translating gives CASSLPPLAGTHYEQYF.

Points on this clone: This sample includes further DNA sequences coding for the same CDR3. The chain uses TRBV28 and TRBJ2-5, with a tentative D call TRBD2 (6 bases). Germline loops: CDR1 MDHEN, CDR2 SYDVKM. This CDR3 has 13 residues. The germline V and J ends were trimmed by 3 bases and 1 base, with 6 bases remaining between them. The CDR3 DNA follows: TGTGCCAGCAGTTTCGGGGGCCAAGAGACCCAGTACTTC. Its translation is CASSFGGQETQYF.

The chain employs TRBV7-9 and TRBJ1-5; D call uncertain. This CDR3 has 12 residues. V dropped 8 bases and J dropped 7 bases, with 12 bases sitting between them. Germline V gene data show CDR1 as SEHNR and CDR2 as FQNEAQ (reference sequence). In DNA form, the CDR3 reads TGTGCCAGCGAGATTCCGGGACAGCCCCAGCATTTT. Translating gives CASEIPGQPQHF.

The J gene is TRBJ1-5, the V gene TRBV5-6, with TRBD1 as a possible D gene (6 bases). This CDR3 has 13 amino acids. The ends were cut back, 4 bases at V and 4 bases at J, with 9 bases in the middle. Germline assignment: CDR1 SGHDT and CDR2 YYEEEE. CDR3 region: CASSVQGNQPQHF. CDR3 coding DNA: TGTGCCAGCAGCGTACAGGGAAATCAGCCCCAGCATTTT.

This clone has just one count. The chain joins TRBV7-2 to TRBJ2-7, with D maybe TRBD1 (5 bases). Trimming pared 1 base from V and 2 bases from J, leaving 9 bases between. The CDR3 is 14 residues long. In germline, CDR1 is SGHTA, CDR2 FQGNSA. CDR3 in DNA: TGTGCCAGCAGCTTAGAGGCCAGGGCCTACGAGCAGTACTTC. Amino acid sequence: CASSLEARAYEQYF.

The V and J genes are TRBV11-2 and TRBJ1-2; 10 bases fit TRBD1. Germline V gene sequence: CDR1 SGHAT, CDR2 FQNNGV. This CDR3 region has 16 residues. Trimming at V came to 4 bases and at J to 4 bases, leaving 9 bases not matched to a gene. The CDR3 bases are TGTGCCAGCAGCTGGGCGACAGGGGGCGCGGGCTATGGCTACACCTTC. This translates into CASSWATGGAGYGYTF.

The chain links TRBV5-6 to TRBJ2-1; a possible D gene is TRBD1 (5 bases). Trimming took 7 bases from V and 0 from J, leaving 8 bases between them. Germline CDR1 and CDR2: SGHDT and YYEEEE. The CDR3 has 13 amino acids. The CDR3 coding sequence is TGTGCCAGCCAGGGAAGCTCCTACAATGAGCAGTTCTTC. This codes for CASQGSSYNEQFF. Together with reference TRBV5-6 and TRBJ2-1, the CDR3 gives the full variable domain: DAGVTQSPTHLIKTRGQQVTLRCSPKSGHDTVSWYQQALGQGPQFIFQYYEEEERQRGNFPDRFSGHQFPNYSSELNVNALLLGDSALYLCASQGSSYNEQFFGPGTRLTVL.

The chain has TRBV28 and TRBJ1-2; the match to TRBD1 covers 7 bases. The ends lost 6 bases at V and 3 bases at J; junction bases unmatched: 7. Germline V lookup: CDR1 MDHEN, CDR2 SYDVKM. The length of the CDR3 is 14 residues. The CDR3 DNA follows: TGTGCCAGCAGGATACAGGGGATGGACTATGGCTACACCTTC. This gives the protein CASRIQGMDYGYTF.

The gene calls are TRBV6-1 and TRBJ2-1, with 7 bases aligning to TRBD1. This CDR3 contains 12 residues. CDR1 is MNHNS and CDR2 is SASEGT in the germline V gene. The trim removed 6 bases at V and 10 bases at J, leaving 6 bases unmatched. CDR3: CASRHQGEEQFF. The DNA for the CDR3 is TGTGCCAGCAGGCACCAGGGGGAAGAGCAGTTCTTC.

The chain has TRBV28 and TRBJ2-7; no reliable D call. Germline V lookup: CDR1 MDHEN, CDR2 SYDVKM. The CDR3 length is 12 residues. Between the trimmed V and J ends, which lost 2 bases and 7 bases, there was a span of 9 bases. This chain's CDR3 is CASSLPAAEQYF. For the CDR3, the DNA is TGTGCCAGCAGTTTACCGGCAGCGGAGCAGTACTTC.

The V gene is TRBV5-5, the J gene TRBJ2-7; 8 bases are a match to TRBD1. The CDR3 contains 15 residues. With 4 bases clipped from V and 2 bases from J, the junction kept 8 bases outside the gene matches. Germline values: CDR1 SGHKS, CDR2 YYEKEE (reference sequence). This CDR3 is CASSPEGQAAYEQYF. Written as DNA, the CDR3 is TGTGCCAGCAGCCCTGAGGGACAGGCGGCCTACGAGCAGTACTTC. The full variable domain, in which reference TRBV5-5 and TRBJ2-7 provide the parts outside the CDR3, is DAGVTQSPTHLIKTRGQQVTLRCSPISGHKSVSWYQQVLGQGPQFIFQYYEKEERGRGNFPDRFSARQFPNYSSELNVNALLLGDSALYLCASSPEGQAAYEQYFGPGTRLTVT.

This rearrangement joins TRBV6-5 to TRBJ1-1; D is possibly TRBD1 (5 bases). CDR3 length: 12 amino acids. Germline CDR1 and CDR2: MNHEY and SVGAGI. Trimming left V 6 bases short and J 7 bases short, with 12 bases between. The CDR3 is CASSLEGSEAFF. CDR3 nucleotide sequence: TGTGCCAGCAGCCTCGAGGGGAGTGAAGCTTTCTTT.

Concerning this clone: Additional DNA sequences in this sample encode the identical CDR3. The DNA for the CDR3 is TGCGCCAGCAGTCCTCTTACAGGCTCCTACGAGCAGTACTTC. Encoded protein: CASSPLTGSYEQYF. J is TRBJ2-7 and V is TRBV4-1, with D possibly TRBD1 on 5 matching bases. In germline, CDR1 is MGHRA, CDR2 YSYEKL. Trimming pared 6 bases from V and 0 bases from J, leaving 12 bases between. CDR3 size: 14 residues.

The chain is built from TRBV7-9 and TRBJ2-7, with 11 bases aligning to TRBD2. The J segment lost 5 bases and the V segment lost 3 bases, leaving 3 bases of the junction unmatched. Germline V gives CDR1 SEHNR, CDR2 FQNEAQ (reference sequence). The CDR3 has 14 amino acids. The CDR3 reads CASSFDSGRDEQYF. For the CDR3, the DNA is TGTGCCAGCAGCTTTGATAGCGGGAGGGACGAGCAGTACTTC.

This chain links TRBV28 with TRBJ2-7; D tentatively fits TRBD1 or TRBD2 (5 bases each). The CDR3 extends over 13 amino acids. The V gene lost 3 bases and the J gene lost 3 bases, with 9 bases spanning the gap. Germline CDR1 MDHEN, CDR2 SYDVKM. This CDR3 is CASSLTDYYEQYF. CDR3 coding DNA: TGTGCCAGCAGTTTGACAGACTACTACGAGCAGTACTTC.

The chain carries TRBV11-2 and TRBJ2-1; unclear D gene. The V end was cut by 5 bases, the J end by 0 bases, with 11 bases between. Looked up from germline, CDR1 is SGHAT and CDR2 is FQNNGV. The length of the CDR3 is 15 residues. The CDR3 coding sequence is TGTGCCAGCAGCCCGGATATGCCCTCCTACAATGAGCAGTTCTTC. Protein product: CASSPDMPSYNEQFF. Full variable domain (rest looked up from reference TRBV11-2 and TRBJ2-1): EAGVAQSPRYKIIEKRQSVAFWCNPISGHATLYWYQQILGQGPKLLIQFQNNGVVDDSQLPKDRFSAERLKGVDSTLKIQPAKLEDSAVYLCASSPDMPSYNEQFFGPGTRLTVL.

The J gene is TRBJ2-7, the V gene TRBV13, with 11 positions matching TRBD2. The CDR3 covers 12 residues. V shed 8 bases, J shed 7 bases, and the junction held 4 bases outside the gene matches. Germline CDR1 PRHDT, CDR2 FYEKMQ (reference sequence). The CDR3 region is CASGLAGGEQYF. CDR3 in DNA: TGTGCCAGCGGGCTAGCGGGAGGTGAGCAGTACTTC.

The chain recombines TRBV5-6 with TRBJ2-1; D may be TRBD2 (6 bases). Trimming took 7 bases from V and 0 from J, leaving 14 bases between them. CDR1 and CDR2 (germline): SGHDT, YYEEEE. This CDR3 has 15 residues. The CDR3 DNA follows: TGTGCCAGCGTCGCCCGGGGACTCTCCTACAATGAGCAGTTCTTC. As protein: CASVARGLSYNEQFF.

The chain uses TRBV10-3 and TRBJ2-4; D is unresolved. The CDR3 is made up of 14 amino acids. CDR1 is ENHRY, CDR2 SYGVKD, per germline. The germline V and J ends were trimmed by 6 bases and 0 bases, with 9 bases remaining between them. CDR3 sequence reads: CAISEDSAKNIQYF. The CDR3 DNA reads as TGTGCCATCAGCGAAGACTCAGCCAAAAACATTCAGTACTTC.

Worth noting for this clone: In the same sample, other DNA sequences code for this CDR3. J is TRBJ1-2 and V is TRBV5-6; D unresolved. CDR3 length: 13 residues. Germline lookup yields CDR1 SGHDT and CDR2 YYEEEE. Trimming took off 2 bases at V and 2 bases at J, with 7 bases between the two ends. The CDR3 bases are TGTGCCAGCAGCTTTGGAGGAAACTATGGCTACACCTTC. Protein sequence: CASSFGGNYGYTF.

The chain carries TRBV5-1 and TRBJ2-2; 11 bases are shared with TRBD2. This CDR3 has 14 residues. V trimming: 3 bases; J trimming: 5 bases; junction bases outside the gene matches: 0. Germline V gene lookup returns CDR1 SGHRS and CDR2 YFSETQ. The CDR3 region has the DNA TGCGCCAGCAGCTGGACTAGCGGGACCGGGGAGCTGTTTTTT. It encodes CASSWTSGTGELFF.

Details on this clone: Different DNA sequences within this sample yield the same CDR3. The J gene is TRBJ2-2, the V gene TRBV5-1, with TRBD1 matching 9 bases. The V segment lost 0 bases and the J segment 4 bases; nucleotides outside the gene matches: 1. From germline, CDR1 is SGHRS and CDR2 YFSETQ. The CDR3 is 15 residues long. The CDR3 loop reads CASSLGQGGTGELFF. In DNA form, the CDR3 reads TGCGCCAGCAGCTTGGGACAGGGGGGCACCGGGGAGCTGTTTTTT. Combining the CDR3 with reference TRBV5-1 and TRBJ2-2 gives the whole variable domain KAGVTQTPRYLIKTRGQQVTLSCSPISGHRSVSWYQQTPGQGLQFLFEYFSETQRNKGNFPGRFSGRQFSNSRSEMNVSTLELGDSALYLCASSLGQGGTGELFFGEGSRLTVL.

The chain combines TRBV28 with TRBJ1-5, with D possibly TRBD1 on 5 matching bases. Trimming shortened V by 6 bases and J by 7 bases, and 19 bases separated the two germline ends. The CDR3 contains 15 residues. Germline V gene lookup returns CDR1 MDHEN and CDR2 SYDVKM. The CDR3 is CASSRLRDAPQPQHF. The CDR3 region has the DNA TGTGCCAGCAGCAGACTCCGGGACGCCCCCCAGCCCCAGCATTTT.

The rearrangement uses TRBV4-1 and TRBJ2-3; D not resolved. Trimming removed 1 base at V and 6 bases at J, with 17 bases between. CDR3 size: 16 residues. The germline CDR1 and CDR2 sequences are MGHRA and YSYEKL. The CDR3 DNA reads as TGCGCCAGCAGCCAAGCCGGCACCCTCGGAATGGATACGCAGTATTTT. Protein sequence: CASSQAGTLGMDTQYF.